This TCR beta chain was sequenced during a study of cytomegalovirus exposure and HLA in healthy donors (dated by TCRdb to about 2017). The study in broad terms: An earlier analysis of several hundred of the donors reported approximately 280 Gb of sequence data and 117 million unique TCR beta sequences obtained from about 200 million T cells. The study profiled the T cell repertoires of approximately 700 subjects by immunosequencing and related them to cytomegalovirus serostatus. A later genetic analysis took genome-wide SNP genotypes for about 55% of the 666 donors and used that subset as a discovery cohort. Besides the first cohort of roughly 640 subjects, a separate validation cohort made up of 90 to 150 different subjects was used. All discovery cohort repertoires had been generated using a single sequencing platform. The number of donors typed differed by locus, with 629-630 for A, B, C, DRB1 and DQB1, approximately 500 for DQA1, nearly 610 for DPA1, and some 450 for DPB1. In the later analysis, no new phenotypic data were used to find candidate immune exposures; instead, reliance was placed on TCR beta sequences and their occurrence across donors. To predict cytomegalovirus infection status, the study combined high-throughput TCR immunosequencing, statistical association of individual TCRs with disease status, and machine learning. Donor age, sex, ethnicity and CMV serostatus were compiled alongside the repertoire data. Because of strong linkage in the cohort, five DR-DQ haplotypes were treated as single units for association and clustering. In an earlier analysis of around 540 of the donors, high-throughput TCR beta sequencing was used to judge whether each TCR beta V gene segment behaved as functional or pseudogenic. Approximately 300 gigabases of sequencing data and around 90 million unique TCR sequences made up an early release that covered roughly 670 HLA-typed donors. A later analysis re-analyzed previously published TCR beta repertoires from 600 to 850 donors and added high-resolution HLA genotyping to study TCR occurrence patterns. The genetic ancestry cluster associated with self-reported Caucasian donors included 80% to 90% of the 300 to 400 genotyped donors. Both class I and class II loci were covered by HLA typing, at four-digit resolution. On average, approximately 250,000 unique TCR beta nucleotide sequences were sequenced per donor among more than 350 genotyped donors of the cohort, with roughly a sixth of those sequences being non-productive. The aim of the study was to test whether cataloging public T cell receptors could identify signatures of past pathogen exposure.

The cohort consisted of approximately 690 healthy bone marrow donors. At the time of sampling, all cohort members were nominally healthy, though unrecorded immune exposures were likely present. The donor tested CMV seronegative and was one of the 352 seronegative cohort members. A peripheral blood sample was provided by each donor, and peripheral blood mononuclear cells were used for TCR beta sequencing. The Qiagen DNeasy Blood Extraction Kit was used to extract genomic DNA from the blood cell samples. Trimming takes 3 bases off V and 9 bases off J; junction bases not matched to a gene: 10. Inclusive of the bounding cysteine and phenylalanine, the CDR3 is 16 residues long. The only DNA kept is the CDR3, 48 bases in frame from the first base. According to the germline V gene, CDR1 reads SGHVS and CDR2 reads FQNEAQ. The library was made by the immunoSEQ multiplex PCR assay. The multiplex PCR relied on a mix of 60 forward primers for TCR Vbeta segments and 13 reverse primers for TCR Jbeta segments. Amplification of the CDR3 region of rearranged TCR beta genes was performed with a multiplex PCR assay on genomic DNA. The amplified TCR beta libraries were sequenced on the Illumina HiSeq System as 87-base-pair reads. For the original study's pipeline: A later analysis counted about 80 million unique TCR beta chains across the 550 to 750 repertoires, and around 9.9 million of these chains were shared by at least two donors. To remove PCR and sequencing errors, raw reads were error-corrected and collapsed into unique sequences using a nearest-neighbor algorithm that merged closely related sequences. To assign V, D and J gene segments, CDR3 sequences were aligned to IMGT reference sequences. For a sequence to be retained, at least a six-nucleotide match to both a V gene segment and a J gene segment was required. A rearrangement was called productive if the CDR3 had no stop codons and remained in frame with V and J, and every other rearrangement was called non-productive. CDR3 was defined by IMGT convention, running from the second conserved V-encoded cysteine to the conserved J-encoded phenylalanine. The earlier analysis of some 550 of the donors excluded any sequence lacking an unambiguous match to a single V gene segment. An earlier analysis of some 610 of the donors called V segments functional above 56.7% productive rearrangements and segregating when the between-donor standard deviation exceeded 5%. To diagnose cytomegalovirus status from the catalog of TCR beta chain sequences, a statistical classification framework was built. V and J gene assignment, in a later analysis, came from comparing TCR nucleotide sequences with IMGT/GENE-DB human TR gene sequences. The TCRdist pipeline was used in a later analysis to assign CDR3 sequences and most-parsimonious VDJ recombination scenarios. In a later analysis, each TCR beta chain was defined by its CDR3 amino acid sequence together with its V-gene family, and reads lacking a unique V-gene family were excluded. As a way to deal with suspected cross-contamination and a sequencing artifact, a later analysis dropped over 550 nucleotide sequences that were highly shared and had low generation probability. A later analysis calculated a clonal expansion index for each public chain from normalized within-repertoire ranks of inferred template counts. In a later analysis, generation probabilities were computed using a VDJ recombination model fitted to out-of-frame rearrangements, and the results were checked against IGoR. In a later analysis, TCR-TCR, TCR-HLA and TCR-CMV co-occurrence was scored with hypergeometric tests, and a repertoire-size bias correction was applied to TCR pairs. To estimate false discovery rates, a later analysis permuted the HLA or CMV assignments 20 times. In a later analysis, co-occurring TCRs were grouped using DBSCAN, and TCRdist sequence similarity was added for clustering within HLA-allele-positive subsets. Repertoires with fewer than 30,000 or more than 120,000 public chains were left out of co-occurrence clustering, as were a handful of repertoires with anomalous nucleotide sharing. TCRdb retrieved this table from immuneACCESS and kept in-frame rearrangements only. Not all clones are present; in checked studies, unresolved V genes account for under half, and no reason is known for the remainder. The D gene and trimming were derived from the DNA, and the V and J assignments and clone size from that table. A total of under 150,000 clones appear in this sample, 65% to 85% of them only once. The ten largest clones capture around 2.5% of the sample.

What the research found in general, with its limitations: The earlier analysis of 587 of the donors excluded over 15 rarely observed V segments, including chromosome 9 orphons, because counts were too low. Presence/absence analyses assumed roughly uniform sequencing depth across donors, an assumption that may not hold. In a later genetic analysis, a missense DCLRE1C variant was associated with V-gene and J-gene trimming of TCR beta chains, and the association was replicated in an independent cohort. The cohort was sequenced for TCR beta chains only, and without alpha or paired-chain data the features that could be detected were limited. In a later analysis, HLA-associated TCR beta chains showed more clonal expansion and lower generation probabilities than non-associated chains that were equally common. The study gave a list of 150 to 200 TCR beta chains associated with cytomegalovirus. Three of the identified cytomegalovirus-associated TCR beta chains were confirmed in vitro to be specific for cytomegalovirus antigens. Correlated functional status among segregating V segments might be attributable to linkage disequilibrium, but an unknown experimental factor could not be ruled out. A further reported finding was that TCR beta sequences accurately predicted the HLA-A and HLA-B alleles for most subjects in the first cohort. In a later analysis, TCR association rates were found to vary across HLA loci, with the most associated TCRs seen for DRB1 alleles and the fewest for HLA-C alleles. When HLA alleles, especially DR and DQ, strongly co-occurred, attributing TCR associations to individual alleles was difficult. The 87-base-pair reads could not distinguish some IMGT-functional V segments, including TRBV6-2 and TRBV6-3, so those segments were excluded. The classifier was reported to diagnose cytomegalovirus status with high specificity and sensitivity in both the original cohort and the validation cohort. Most CMV-associated TCR beta chains appeared to be HLA-restricted in a later analysis, and the HLA associations seemed to be driven largely by CMV exposure. Because some donors lacked HLA typing at each locus, the association tests relied only on the typed subset. A cluster of highly shared sequence variants was judged likely to represent a technical artifact of the sequencing pipeline. A later analysis associated 15,000 or so TCR beta sequences with specific HLA alleles at a false discovery rate of 0.05. Several of the top co-occurrence clusters appeared to be linked to parvovirus B19, influenza, CMV and Epstein-Barr virus, according to a later analysis. An earlier analysis of approximately 570 of the donors showed that most TCR beta V segments appeared in productive rearrangements either about 87% or about 30% of the time, which broadly matched IMGT annotations. Across donors, most TCR sequences were observed very rarely, whereas some public TCRs were present in many individuals. In a later genetic analysis, fewer N-insertions in productive TCRs were reported among donors in an Asian-associated ancestry cluster than the approximately 670-donor mean. Immune exposure information for the cohort was limited to CMV serostatus. The authors suggested that the approach could potentially be extended to other disease states and immunological phenotypes.

Points on this clone: The antigen this receptor binds is unknown. No base quality information exists; no much larger clone differs at one position.

The sequence was obtained from a man aged 50 to 60 in good health and CMV-seronegative. The sample taken for sequencing was PBMCs. The receptor chain draws on TRBV7-8 and TRBJ2-3, and 12 junction bases match TRBD2. At the DNA level, the sequence is TGTGCCAGCAGCTTCGGCAGACTAGCGGGGGCCGAGACGCAGTATTTT. The translation is CASSFGRLAGAETQYF.